The 11 T cell receptor beta chains in this list originate from one sample, sequenced in a study of T cells after yellow fever vaccination. Each CDR3 protein is one row after TCRdb ran MiXCR on the 5' RACE reads. In the table there are hundreds of thousands of distinct CDR3 sequences, about 12% of which are singletons. The sample in question was CD4+ T cells sorted from PBMCs, obtained 15 days after the yellow fever booster vaccination. The receptors derive from a man aged 18 to 30 who received the YFV17D yellow fever vaccine.

This clonotype was picked up a small number of times. This chain uses TRBV3-1 with TRBJ2-3; D gene uncertain. Germline CDR1 reads LGHDT; CDR2 reads YNNKEL (reference sequence). The V gene lost 1 base and the J gene lost 14 bases, with 13 bases spanning the gap. The CDR3 sequence is 12 residues long. CDR3 nucleotides: TGTGCCAGCAGCCAAGCTGGCATGGGTAGGTATTTT. Protein product: CASSQAGMGRYF.

This clonotype turned up a few times. CDR3 region: CASSEGQGANYGYTF. DNA of the CDR3: TGTGCCAGCAGCGAAGGACAGGGCGCAAACTATGGCTACACCTTC. This chain connects TRBV4-2 to TRBJ1-2, with 8 bases identical to TRBD1. The CDR3 contains 15 residues. CDR1 and CDR2 from the germline V gene are LGHNA and YNFKEQ. The trim removed 5 bases at V and 2 bases at J, leaving 7 bases unmatched.

The chain is built from TRBV5-1 and TRBJ1-1; tentative D call: TRBD1 (6 bases). Germline V gene lookup returns CDR1 SGHRS and CDR2 YFSETQ. V lost 4 bases and J 4 bases, leaving 14 bases between the germline ends. This CDR3 is built from 14 residues. The CDR3: CASSLQQGSTEAFF. The DNA of the CDR3 is TGCGCCAGCAGCCTCCAACAGGGAAGCACTGAAGCTTTCTTT.

This clonotype was observed a few times. The chain has TRBV12-3 or TRBV12-4 and TRBJ2-7; TRBD1 aligns across 10 bases. The CDR3 loop spans 14 amino acids. Trimming at V came to 5 bases and at J to 6 bases, leaving 7 bases not matched to a gene. This chain's CDR3 is CASSSGQGVFEQYF. The CDR3 DNA reads as TGTGCCAGCAGTAGTGGACAGGGGGTTTTCGAGCAGTACTTC.

This clonotype has more than one count but fewer than ten. The rearrangement joins TRBV4-3 to TRBJ2-5, with 7 bases identical to TRBD1. With 0 bases clipped from V and 5 bases from J, the junction kept 3 bases outside the gene matches. The CDR3 covers 14 residues. The germline V gene encodes CDR1 LGHNA and CDR2 YSLEER. The CDR3 DNA sequence: TGCGCCAGCAGCCAAGACCTCAGGGGGGAGACCCAGTACTTC. It translates to CASSQDLRGETQYF.

The chain carries TRBV10-2 and TRBJ2-2; 7 bases fit TRBD2. The CDR3 runs to 15 residues. Germline assignment: CDR1 WSHSY and CDR2 SAAADI. Trimming removed 2 bases from V and 8 bases from J; junction bases left unmatched: 8. CDR3 amino acids: CASSEPGRGSGELFF. CDR3 bases: TGCGCCAGCAGTGAGCCAGGGCGGGGGTCGGGGGAGCTGTTTTTT.

A few counts support this clonotype. This chain connects TRBV27 to TRBJ1-2; TRBD1 matches at 9 bases. The V gene end was trimmed by 1 base and the J gene end by 6 bases; junction bases not matched to a gene: 12. CDR3 size: 17 residues. In germline, CDR1 is MNHEY, CDR2 SMNVEV (reference sequence). The CDR3 nucleotides are TGTGCCAGCAGTTTATTCGCCATTCAGGACAGGGGACATGGCTACACCTTC. It codes for CASSLFAIQDRGHGYTF.

This clonotype was counted only a few times. The CDR3 is CATSPGVRNYGYTF. In DNA form, the CDR3 reads TGTGCCACCAGCCCAGGGGTGAGGAACTATGGCTACACCTTC. The genes are TRBV15 and TRBJ1-2, with D tentatively TRBD1 (6 bases). The CDR3 length is 14 residues. In germline, CDR1 is LNHNV, CDR2 YYDKDF (reference sequence). Trimming left V 5 bases short and J 2 bases short, with 12 bases between.

This clonotype was seen a few times. V gene TRBV20-1 combines with J gene TRBJ2-3; the match to TRBD2 covers 7 bases. Trimming removed 0 bases from V and 2 bases from J; junction bases left unmatched: 5. CDR1 DFQATT and CDR2 SNEGSKA come from the germline V gene (reference sequence). The CDR3 contains 15 residues. The CDR3 is CSARDPAGLTDTQYF. The CDR3 DNA reads as TGCAGTGCTAGAGATCCAGCGGGGCTCACAGATACGCAGTATTTT.

This clonotype was detected a few times. The chain is built from TRBV20-1 and TRBJ2-5, with 7 bases that match TRBD2. The CDR3 spans 13 residues. Germline loops: CDR1 DFQATT, CDR2 SNEGSKA (reference sequence). In DNA form, the CDR3 reads TGCAGCTCGGTGGGGGGGACGCCTCAGACCCAGTACTTC. Its protein is CSSVGGTPQTQYF.

The J gene is TRBJ2-3, the V gene TRBV4-2; 9 bases agree with TRBD2. V lost 0 bases, J lost 0 bases, and 13 bases stayed unmatched. The germline V gene encodes CDR1 LGHNA and CDR2 YNFKEQ. CDR3 size: 20 residues. DNA for the CDR3: TGTGCCAGCAGCCAAGATAGGAGGCTAGCGGGGATAAAGAGCACAGATACGCAGTATTTT. Translation: CASSQDRRLAGIKSTDTQYF.